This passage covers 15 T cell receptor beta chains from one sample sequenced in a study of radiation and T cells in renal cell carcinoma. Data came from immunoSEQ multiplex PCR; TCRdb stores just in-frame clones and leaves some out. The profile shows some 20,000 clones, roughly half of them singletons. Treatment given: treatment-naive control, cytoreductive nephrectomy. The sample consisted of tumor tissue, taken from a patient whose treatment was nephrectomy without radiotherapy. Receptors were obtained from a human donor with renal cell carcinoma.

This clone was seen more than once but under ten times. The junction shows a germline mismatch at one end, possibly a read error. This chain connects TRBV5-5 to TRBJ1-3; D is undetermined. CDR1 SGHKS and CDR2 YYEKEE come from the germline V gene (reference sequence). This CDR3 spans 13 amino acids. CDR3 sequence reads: CASSFNTGNTIYF. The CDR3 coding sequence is TGTGCCAGCAGCTTTAATACTGGCAACACCATATATTTT.

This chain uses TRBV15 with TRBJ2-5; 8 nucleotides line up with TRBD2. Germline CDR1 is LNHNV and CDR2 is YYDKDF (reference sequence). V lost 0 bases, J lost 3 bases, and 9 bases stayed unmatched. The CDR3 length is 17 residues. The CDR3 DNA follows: TGTGCCACCAGCAGAGACGCGGCGGCGGGGGGAAAAGAGACCCAGTACTTC. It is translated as CATSRDAAAGGKETQYF.

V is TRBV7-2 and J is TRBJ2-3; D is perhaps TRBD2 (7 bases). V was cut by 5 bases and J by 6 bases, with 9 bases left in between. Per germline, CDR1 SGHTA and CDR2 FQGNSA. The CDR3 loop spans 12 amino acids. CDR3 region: CASSAGADTQYF. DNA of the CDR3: TGTGCCAGCAGCGCGGGGGCGGATACGCAGTATTTT.

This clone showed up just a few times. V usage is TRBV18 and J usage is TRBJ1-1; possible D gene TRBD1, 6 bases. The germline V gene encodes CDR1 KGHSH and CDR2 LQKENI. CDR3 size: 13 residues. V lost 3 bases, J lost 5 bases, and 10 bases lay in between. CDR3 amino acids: CASSPLQGTEAFF. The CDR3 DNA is TGTGCCAGCTCACCGCTACAGGGTACTGAAGCTTTCTTT.

CDR3 nucleotide sequence: TGTGCCTGGAGTGGGACAGGGTATAGCTCTGGGGCCAACGTCCTGACTTTC. Protein sequence: CAWSGTGYSSGANVLTF. The V and J genes are TRBV30 and TRBJ2-6; 8 positions agree with TRBD1. The germline gives CDR1 GTSNPN, CDR2 SVGIG (reference sequence). CDR3 length: 17 amino acids. The V segment lost 1 base and the J segment 0 bases; nucleotides outside the gene matches: 5.

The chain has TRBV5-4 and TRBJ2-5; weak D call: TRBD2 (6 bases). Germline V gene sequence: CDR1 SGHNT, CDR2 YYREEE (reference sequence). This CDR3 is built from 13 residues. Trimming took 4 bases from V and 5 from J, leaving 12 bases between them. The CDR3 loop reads CASSGAGLETQYF. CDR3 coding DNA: TGTGCCAGCAGCGGTGCGGGGCTGGAGACCCAGTACTTC.

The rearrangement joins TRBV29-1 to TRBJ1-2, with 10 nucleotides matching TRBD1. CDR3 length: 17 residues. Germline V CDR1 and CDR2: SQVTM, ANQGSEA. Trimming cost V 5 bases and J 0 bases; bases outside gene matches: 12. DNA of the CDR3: TGCAGCGTTCTGGGGACAGGGGCCGAAACCACTAACTATGGCTACACCTTC. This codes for CSVLGTGAETTNYGYTF.

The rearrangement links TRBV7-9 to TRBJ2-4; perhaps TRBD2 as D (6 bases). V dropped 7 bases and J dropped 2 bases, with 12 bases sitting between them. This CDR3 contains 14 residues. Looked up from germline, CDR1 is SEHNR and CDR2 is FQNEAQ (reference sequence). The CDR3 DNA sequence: TGTGCCAGCACCTTGGAGGGACCCAAAAACATTCAGTACTTC. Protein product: CASTLEGPKNIQYF.

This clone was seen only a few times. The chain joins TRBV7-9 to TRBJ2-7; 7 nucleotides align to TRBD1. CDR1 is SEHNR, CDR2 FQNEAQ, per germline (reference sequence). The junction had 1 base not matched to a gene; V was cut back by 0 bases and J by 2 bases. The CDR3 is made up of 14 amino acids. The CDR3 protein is CASSLAGGPYEQYF. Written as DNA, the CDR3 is TGTGCCAGCAGCTTAGCAGGGGGCCCCTACGAGCAGTACTTC.

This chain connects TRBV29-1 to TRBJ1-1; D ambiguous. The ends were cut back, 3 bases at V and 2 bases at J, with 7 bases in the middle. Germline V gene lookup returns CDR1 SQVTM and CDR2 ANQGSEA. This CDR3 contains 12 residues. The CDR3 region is CSVESRNTEAFF. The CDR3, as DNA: TGCAGCGTTGAGTCCAGAAACACTGAAGCTTTCTTT. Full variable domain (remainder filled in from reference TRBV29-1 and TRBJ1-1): SAVISQKPSRDICQRGTSLTIQCQVDSQVTMMFWYRQQPGQSLTLIATANQGSEATYESGFVIDKFPISRPNLTFSTLTVSNMSPEDSSIYLCSVESRNTEAFFGQGTRLTVV.

In DNA, the CDR3 is TGTGCCAGCAGCCCCCCCGGGACAGGGCGTACTGAAGCTTTCTTT. This sequence encodes CASSPPGTGRTEAFF. This sequence joins TRBV7-9 and TRBJ1-1, with TRBD1 matching over 9 bases. Germline-derived CDR1 and CDR2 are SEHNR and FQNEAQ (reference sequence). With V trimmed by 5 bases and J by 5 bases, 9 bases remained unmatched. CDR3 length: 15 amino acids.

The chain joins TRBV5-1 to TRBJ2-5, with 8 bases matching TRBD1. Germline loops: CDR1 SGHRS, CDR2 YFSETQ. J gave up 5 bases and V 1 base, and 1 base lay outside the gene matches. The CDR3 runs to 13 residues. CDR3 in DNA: TGCGCCAGCAGCTTGTCAGGGGGCGAGACCCAGTACTTC. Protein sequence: CASSLSGGETQYF.

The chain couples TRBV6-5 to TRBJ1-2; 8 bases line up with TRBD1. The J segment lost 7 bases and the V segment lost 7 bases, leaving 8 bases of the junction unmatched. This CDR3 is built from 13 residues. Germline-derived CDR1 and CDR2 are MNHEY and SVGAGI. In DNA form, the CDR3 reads TGTGCCAGCACCCGGACAGGGATGGGTGGCTACACCTTC. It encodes CASTRTGMGGYTF.

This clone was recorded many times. The CDR3 sequence: CASSDRDSSPLHF. The DNA for the CDR3 is TGTGCCAGCAGCGACAGAGATAGCTCACCCCTCCACTTT. The chain carries TRBV6-1 and TRBJ1-6; tentative D call: TRBD1 (5 bases). The V end lost 6 bases, the J end lost 10 bases, and 13 bases lay between the germline ends. CDR1 MNHNS and CDR2 SASEGT come from the germline V gene. The CDR3 loop spans 13 amino acids.

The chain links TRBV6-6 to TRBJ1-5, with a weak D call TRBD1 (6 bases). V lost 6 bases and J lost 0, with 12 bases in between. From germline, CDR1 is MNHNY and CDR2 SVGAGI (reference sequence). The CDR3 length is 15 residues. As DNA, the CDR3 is TGTGCCAGCAGCCGACAGGAGATTAGCAATCAGCCCCAGCATTTT. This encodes CASSRQEISNQPQHF.